This is a list of T cell receptor beta chains from one sample in a study of T cell responses to AZD1222 COVID-19 vaccine. Sequenced by immunoSEQ multiplex PCR; TCRdb stores in-frame clones only, minus some. The sample comprises around 140,000 clones, about 90% of which are singletons, and about 7.5% rests with the top ten. The specimen comprised peripheral blood, sampled 28 days after the second dose of the MenACWY control vaccine. These receptors originate from an adult who received the MenACWY meningococcal vaccine as a control. Each CDR3 is given without its conserved first and last residue. The D gene is left open where the match is weak.

13	NA	TRBV5-6	TRBJ1-5	ASSLYGGGNQPQH
12	NA	TRBV28	TRBJ1-5	ASSLWGYDQPQH
13	NA	TRBV24-1	TRBJ2-1	ATSDLGRGYNEQF
10	NA	TRBV24-1	TRBJ2-1	ATRDWNNEQF
12	TRBD2	TRBV19	TRBJ2-3	ASSMRLAGDTQY
12	NA	TRBV6-5	TRBJ1-1	ASSQRQENTEAF
10	NA	TRBV24-1	TRBJ2-7	ATGDGSYEQY
11	NA	TRBV18	TRBJ2-7	ASSPVQGHEQY
13	NA	TRBV7-9	TRBJ1-4	ASSLERASNEKLF
13	NA	TRBV3-1/TRBV3-2	TRBJ2-1	ASSQEGAHHNEQF
11	NA	TRBV12-3/TRBV12-4	TRBJ2-7	ASSFSSGYEQY
13	TRBD1	TRBV6-1	TRBJ2-7	ASSEELDRNYEQY
14	NA	TRBV7-2	TRBJ2-3	ASSSPGRDVTDTQY
12	NA	TRBV11-2	TRBJ2-7	ASSRGLASYEQY
11	TRBD2	TRBV10-3	TRBJ2-1	AFSSGPQNEQF
15	NA	TRBV7-9	TRBJ2-6	ASSLGDGFSGANVLT
13	NA	TRBV28	TRBJ1-6	ASTHLQGLNSPLH
10	NA	TRBV18	TRBJ1-1	ASSQINTEAF
12	NA	TRBV18	TRBJ1-6	ASSPGGAISPLH
12	NA	TRBV9	TRBJ1-1	ASSVGGMNTEAF
12	TRBD1	TRBV11-2	TRBJ2-2	ASSIDRGTGELF
14	TRBD2	TRBV28	TRBJ2-5	ASSPWASGDQETQY
10	NA	TRBV6-5	TRBJ2-3	ASRGPTDTQY
12	TRBD2	TRBV4-3	TRBJ2-5	ASSQDTGGETQY
12	TRBD1	TRBV28	TRBJ1-4	ASSPGTGGEKLF
12	NA	TRBV19	TRBJ1-6	ASSSRDFNSPLH
12	TRBD1	TRBV6-6	TRBJ1-3	ASSGRTGENTIY
10	NA	TRBV4-3	TRBJ2-1	ASSQAGRGQF
15	TRBD1	TRBV7-2	TRBJ2-3	ASSPKKMGQIRDTQY
16	TRBD2	TRBV3-1/TRBV3-2	TRBJ2-7	ASSQESSSGFTYYEQY
12	NA	TRBV9	TRBJ2-7	ASSVATGSYEQY
14	TRBD2	TRBV5-4	TRBJ2-2	ASSPGLAGAPGELF
12	NA	TRBV2	TRBJ1-6	ASSDWGRKAPLH
13	TRBD1	TRBV28	TRBJ2-7	ASSLGGTASYEQY
11	NA	TRBV18	TRBJ1-1	ASSPSRDIEAF
15	TRBD1	TRBV7-2	TRBJ2-3	ASSHRTGVFGTDTQY
14	TRBD2	TRBV19	TRBJ2-1	ASSIGGGAVINEQF
12	TRBD1	TRBV27	TRBJ1-2	ASSQPGGNYGYT
14	NA	TRBV18	TRBJ2-3	ASSPPGGSSTDTQY
18	TRBD1	TRBV4-3	TRBJ2-6	ASSQEVSGQGLMGANVLT
13	TRBD2	TRBV28	TRBJ2-7	ASSFRTRVSYEQY